The 3 T cell receptor beta chains reported below all come from one sample, sequenced in a study of CD8 T cells in cerebrospinal fluid in Alzheimer's disease. TCRdb reworked the 10x single-cell sequencing reads into one entry per CDR3 protein, no DNA. Recorded here are about 1,500 distinct CDR3 sequences; the top ten clones represent roughly a tenth. Sequenced: cerebrospinal fluid. The receptors here all came from a human donor with mild cognitive impairment.

This clonotype is labeled medium-sized based on frequency. The chain uses TRBV7-8 and TRBJ1-5; absent DNA, TCRdb's TRBD1 call cannot be checked. The CDR3 is 14 residues long. Looked up from germline, CDR1 is SGHVS and CDR2 is FQNEAQ. CDR3 in amino acids: CASSSGQINQPQHF.

By frequency, this clonotype registers large. This chain connects TRBV2 to TRBJ2-2. Per the germline V gene, CDR1 is SNHLY and CDR2 is FYNNEI. The CDR3 covers 14 residues. CDR3: CASSGRVATGELFF.

This clonotype is classed as medium-sized by frequency. The rearrangement links TRBV11-2 to TRBJ1-2; the D call of TRBD1 rests on TCRdb alone, since no DNA is present to check it. Germline V gene lookup returns CDR1 SGHAT and CDR2 FQNNGV. This CDR3 comprises 16 residues. This CDR3 reads CASSSEGTGGTYGYTF.